The 21 T cell receptor beta chains below all came from one sample that was sequenced in a study of T cell repertoires in cytomegalovirus infection (dated by TCRdb to the late 2010s). Sequencing instrument: Illumina HiSeq 1500. TCRdb itself trimmed the public reads at Q25 with fastp, ran MiXCR and retained productive beta chains. Each CDR3 protein appears once, grouped with its most common genes and DNA. This sample lists 900,000 to 950,000 distinct CDR3 sequences; around 31% were detected once. The ten largest account for over 12% of the sample. The sample's treatment or condition label, in plain terms: in vitro stimulation with specific CMV peptide epitopes to enrich CMV-specific T cells. Their recognized antigens are unknown. The sample here was cultured CD8+ T cells from PBMCs, taken from culture after CMV antigen stimulation. Receptors were obtained from a human donor in good health (CMV status not recorded). Some clones in this sample may be carry-over from other donors' samples.

This clonotype was recorded only once. The CDR3: CTSSLDAGNTYEQYV. CDR3 bases: TGTACCAGCAGCTTAGACGCGGGTAATACCTACGAGCAGTACGTC. The chain recombines TRBV7-1 with TRBJ2-7; maybe TRBD2 (5 bases). TRBV7-1 is identified as an open reading frame with a role that is uncertain. The CDR3 extends over 15 amino acids.

This clonotype was seen a few times. The V gene is TRBV7-3, the J gene TRBJ2-2, with D perhaps TRBD2 (5 bases). From germline, CDR1 is SGHTA and CDR2 FQGTGA. The CDR3 consists of 16 residues. Trimming removed 1 base from V and 7 bases from J, with 16 bases in between. This chain's CDR3 is CASSLIRARGGGELFF. CDR3 in DNA: TGTGCCAGCAGCTTAATCCGGGCCAGAGGAGGCGGGGAGCTGTTTTTT.

This clonotype was recorded at least ten times. DNA for the CDR3: TGTGCCAGCAGCCCGCGGGGGGGCTCTTGGGATACGCAGTATTTT. Its protein product is CASSPRGGSWDTQYF. V gene TRBV12-3 or TRBV12-4 combines with J gene TRBJ2-3; 9 nucleotides line up with TRBD2. Trimming at V came to 6 bases and at J to 6 bases, leaving 10 bases not matched to a gene. The CDR3 has 15 amino acids.

As for this clonotype: Being one base from a much bigger clone, this may be a read error. This chain uses TRBV7-6 with TRBJ2-1; TRBD1 matches at 8 bases. The V gene's germline CDR1 is SGHVS and CDR2 FNYEAQ. The CDR3 runs 15 residues. This CDR3 reads CVSARGQGAYNEQFF. CDR3 nucleotides: TGTGTCAGCGCAAGGGGGCAGGGGGCATACAATGAGCAGTTCTTC.

This chain uses TRBV9 with TRBJ2-1; 11 bases are shared with TRBD2. The CDR3 runs 16 residues. Germline-derived CDR1 and CDR2 are SGDLS and YYNGEE. V gave up 1 base and J gave up 10 bases; unmatched junction bases: 10. CDR3 region: CASSVRLAGGGNEQFF. In DNA form, the CDR3 reads TGTGCCAGCAGCGTACGCCTAGCGGGGGGAGGTAACGAGCAGTTCTTC.

In this sample, this clonotype turned up many times. V gene TRBV7-8 combines with J gene TRBJ2-5, with 9 bases aligning to TRBD2. The CDR3 contains 15 residues. V was clipped by 3 bases and J by 0 bases; unmatched bases: 2. Germline V gene lookup returns CDR1 SGHVS and CDR2 FQNEAQ. The chain's CDR3 is CASSFLAGYQETQYF. The CDR3 region has the DNA TGTGCCAGCAGCTTTCTAGCGGGGTACCAAGAGACCCAGTACTTC.

This clonotype was observed a handful of times. This chain links TRBV6-2 or TRBV6-3 with TRBJ2-5; possibly TRBD1 for D (6 bases). V was clipped by 5 bases and J by 5 bases, with 15 bases between them. The CDR3 is 14 amino acids. Germline assignment: CDR1 MNHEY and CDR2 SVGEGT. CDR3 in amino acids: CASSVQGTRETQYF. The DNA for the CDR3 is TGTGCCAGCAGTGTTCAGGGGACCAGGGAGACCCAGTACTTC.

The rearrangement uses TRBV20-1 and TRBJ1-1; TRBD1 is a possible D gene (6 bases). The CDR3 covers 14 residues. Germline CDR1 DFQATT, CDR2 SNEGSKA (reference sequence). Trimming removed 4 bases from V and 6 bases from J, with 18 bases in between. In DNA, the CDR3 is TGCAGTGCTACATCCACCAGGGGAAATCCTGAAGCTTTCTTT. Translation gives CSATSTRGNPEAFF.

This clonotype was seen at least ten times. The chain combines TRBV6-1 with TRBJ2-7; 13 nucleotides align to TRBD2. Germline V gene lookup returns CDR1 MNHNS and CDR2 SASEGT. The CDR3 totals 15 residues. Trimming at V came to 2 bases and at J to 4 bases, leaving 2 bases not matched to a gene. The CDR3 nucleotides read TGTGCCAGCAGTGAAAAACTAGCGGGGGGGTACGAGCAGTACTTC. It is translated as CASSEKLAGGYEQYF.

This chain connects TRBV4-1 to TRBJ2-1; D call uncertain. Germline V lookup: CDR1 MGHRA, CDR2 YSYEKL. V was cut by 4 bases and J by 7 bases, with 14 bases left in between. This CDR3 spans 14 amino acids. CDR3 sequence (DNA): TGCGCCAGCAGCCTCACCCTCTACGAGAATGAGCAGTTCTTC. It yields the protein CASSLTLYENEQFF.

The chain uses TRBV4-3 and TRBJ1-2; 7 bases line up with TRBD1. Germline V gene sequence: CDR1 LGHNA, CDR2 YSLEER. V was pared by 3 bases and J by 8 bases, with 9 bases of the junction left unmatched. The CDR3 is made up of 14 amino acids. The CDR3 bases are TGCGCCAGCAGCCAGGAGACAGGGATGAGCGGCTACACCTTC. Its translation is CASSQETGMSGYTF.

The chain joins TRBV6-1 to TRBJ2-1; weak D call: TRBD2 (5 bases). Germline loops: CDR1 MNHNS, CDR2 SASEGT. The CDR3 has 10 residues. V lost 1 base and J 13 bases, leaving 5 bases between the germline ends. The CDR3: CASSEGTQFF. The CDR3 region has the DNA TGTGCCAGCAGTGAAGGGACTCAGTTCTTC.

In this sample, this clonotype turned up many times. The chain couples TRBV7-6 to TRBJ2-1; 16 bases align to TRBD2. The junction had 12 bases not matched to a gene; V was cut back by 2 bases and J by 2 bases. CDR3 length: 21 residues. Germline V gene sequence: CDR1 SGHVS, CDR2 FNYEAQ. CDR3 amino acids: CASSLSEGLAGGAVAYNEQFF. CDR3 bases: TGTGCCAGCAGCTTAAGTGAGGGACTAGCGGGGGGGGCTGTAGCCTACAATGAGCAGTTCTTC. The whole variable domain, filled in from reference TRBV7-6 and TRBJ2-1, reads GAGVSQSPRYKVTKRGQDVALRCDPISGHVSLYWYRQALGQGPEFLTYFNYEAQQDKSGLPNDRFSAERPEGSISTLTIQRTEQRDSAMYRCASSLSEGLAGGAVAYNEQFFGPGTRLTVL.

This chain joins TRBV5-4 and TRBJ2-3; 7 nucleotides line up with TRBD2. The CDR3 sequence is 15 residues long. The ends lost 4 bases at V and 0 bases at J; junction bases unmatched: 5. Germline CDR1 reads SGHNT; CDR2 reads YYREEE (reference sequence). Written as DNA, the CDR3 is TGTGCCAGCAGCGGGGGGGAGACTAGCACAGATACGCAGTATTTT. Protein product: CASSGGETSTDTQYF.

This chain uses TRBV9 with TRBJ2-7; no definite D call. The CDR3 has 13 residues. Germline-derived CDR1 and CDR2 are SGDLS and YYNGEE. V was trimmed by 4 bases and J by 2 bases, leaving 10 bases between them. CDR3 in DNA: TGTGCCAGCAGCCCTCTGCCAACCTACGAGCAGTACTTC. This sequence encodes CASSPLPTYEQYF. Using reference TRBV9 and TRBJ2-7 for the parts outside the CDR3, the full variable domain is DSGVTQTPKHLITATGQRVTLRCSPRSGDLSVYWYQQSLDQGLQFLIQYYNGEERAKGNILERFSAQQFPDLHSELNLSSLELGDSALYFCASSPLPTYEQYFGPGTRLTVT.

In this sample, this clonotype turned up many times. The chain joins TRBV7-2 to TRBJ1-4, with unresolved D. This CDR3 spans 15 amino acids. Germline V CDR1 and CDR2: SGHTA, FQGNSA. Trimming left V 4 bases short and J 3 bases short, with 12 bases between. As DNA, the CDR3 is TGTGCCAGCAGCTCGATTGGGTCTGCTAATGAAAAACTGTTTTTT. Encoded protein: CASSSIGSANEKLFF.

In this sample, this clonotype turned up a few times. V gene TRBV7-9 combines with J gene TRBJ2-4; 8 nucleotides agree with TRBD2. The germline gives CDR1 SEHNR, CDR2 FQNEAQ (reference sequence). This CDR3 is 17 amino acids long. V lost 7 bases to trimming and J lost 0 bases; unmatched junction nucleotides: 11. The CDR3 coding sequence is TGTGCCAGCACCACCCCCCGGGAGGGGCTAGCCAAAAACATTCAGTACTTC. As protein: CASTTPREGLAKNIQYF.

The sample holds a few counts of this clonotype. The chain couples TRBV28 to TRBJ2-1, with D perhaps given as TRBD1 or TRBD2 (5 bases each). Germline V CDR1 and CDR2: MDHEN, SYDVKM. V was trimmed by 5 bases and J by 4 bases, leaving 21 bases between them. This CDR3 has 17 residues. In DNA, the CDR3 is TGTGCCAGCAGTCCACCCCAAGTGGGACCCCAATACAATGAGCAGTTCTTC. Translation gives CASSPPQVGPQYNEQFF.

The CDR3 nucleotides read TGCGCCAGCAGCCAAACCTTGGGAGGGGGAATCACCGGGGAGCTGTTTTTT. Translating gives CASSQTLGGGITGELFF. This chain connects TRBV4-1 to TRBJ2-2; D may be TRBD2 (7 bases). Looked up from germline, CDR1 is MGHRA and CDR2 is YSYEKL. Trimming left V 2 bases short and J 4 bases short, with 17 bases between. The CDR3 loop spans 17 amino acids.

This chain connects TRBV6-1 to TRBJ2-7; weak D call: TRBD1 (6 bases). CDR1 is MNHNS and CDR2 is SASEGT in the germline V gene. This CDR3 comprises 14 residues. Trimming cost V 3 bases and J 6 bases, with 15 bases left between them. CDR3 residues: CASSDYTGIGEQYV. The CDR3 nucleotides read TGTGCCAGCAGTGACTATACAGGGATCGGCGAGCAGTACGTC.

There are a few counts of this clonotype. This rearrangement joins TRBV4-1 to TRBJ1-2; D gene unclear. The CDR3 totals 14 residues. V was trimmed by 1 base and J by 8 bases, leaving 14 bases between them. From germline, CDR1 is MGHRA and CDR2 YSYEKL. As DNA, the CDR3 is TGCGCCAGCAGCCAAGCGAAAATGGGGATCGGCTACACCTTC. Translation: CASSQAKMGIGYTF.